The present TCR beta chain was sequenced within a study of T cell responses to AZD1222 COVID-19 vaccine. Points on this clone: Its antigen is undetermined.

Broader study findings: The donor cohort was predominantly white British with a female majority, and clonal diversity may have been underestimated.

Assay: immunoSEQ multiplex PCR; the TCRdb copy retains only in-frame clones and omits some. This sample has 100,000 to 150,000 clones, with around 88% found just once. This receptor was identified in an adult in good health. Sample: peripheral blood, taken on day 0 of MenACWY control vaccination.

CDR3 bases: TGTGCCAGCAGTGAATTTAGTGGGGCCAGGTCGGCTCAGCCCCAGCATTTT. It yields the protein CASSEFSGARSAQPQHF. The rearrangement joins TRBV2 to TRBJ1-5, with a weak D call TRBD1 (5 bases). V dropped 2 bases and J dropped 6 bases, with 20 bases sitting between them. The CDR3 extends over 17 amino acids. CDR1 and CDR2 from the germline V gene are SNHLY and FYNNEI.